This T cell receptor (beta chain) emerged from a study of technical replicates of blood from a handful of donors. The protocol was immunoSEQ multiplex PCR, while the TCRdb copy is restricted to in-frame clones and leaves out a portion. The table records just over 70,000 clones, over 85% of them present only once. The receptor was derived from a human donor in good health. Material: T cells isolated from PBMCs.

The CDR3 DNA reads as TGTGCCAGCAGTTTACCTAGGTTTCAAGAGACCCAGTACTTC. Protein product: CASSLPRFQETQYF. The genes are TRBV28 and TRBJ2-5, with D unclear. Germline V CDR1 and CDR2: MDHEN, SYDVKM. Trimming took 2 bases from V and 2 from J, leaving 9 bases between them. There are 14 residues in the CDR3.